The following is a TCR beta chain sequence with its context. Here immunoSEQ multiplex PCR was the method, and the copy in TCRdb shows in-frame clones only, minus some. The sample has about 290,000 clones; roughly 90% are singletons. This sample is part of a study of blood T cell repertoires in COVID-19. Study summary: Collection of acute and convalescent COVID-19 samples took place in the United States, Italy and Spain. PBMCs, B-cell-depleted T cells, or T cells were the source of the cDNA or gDNA that made up the material.

Germline V gene data show CDR1 as MNHEY and CDR2 as SVGAGI. This CDR3 is built from 14 residues. The V segment lost 11 bases and the J segment 1 base; nucleotides outside the gene matches: 10. Sequencing used peripheral blood. This sequence originates from a man aged 35-49 years with acute or convalescent COVID-19. This sequence joins TRBV6-5 and TRBJ2-7, with 8 bases that match TRBD1. Here the CDR3 reads CAGRRDRNSYEQYF. CDR3 sequence (DNA): TGTGCCGGGCGGCGGGACAGGAATTCCTACGAGCAGTACTTC.